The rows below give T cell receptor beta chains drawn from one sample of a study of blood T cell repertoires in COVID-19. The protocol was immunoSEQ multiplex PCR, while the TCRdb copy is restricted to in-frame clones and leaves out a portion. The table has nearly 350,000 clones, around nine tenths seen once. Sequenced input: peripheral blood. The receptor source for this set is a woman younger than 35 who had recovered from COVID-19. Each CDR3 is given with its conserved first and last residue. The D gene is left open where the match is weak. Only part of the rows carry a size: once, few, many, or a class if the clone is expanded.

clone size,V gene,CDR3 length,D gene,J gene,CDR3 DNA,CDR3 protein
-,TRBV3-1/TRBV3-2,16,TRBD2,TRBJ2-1,TGTGCCAGCAGCCAAGATCACGGGACTATGGCCCATGAGCAGTTCTTC,CASSQDHGTMAHEQFF
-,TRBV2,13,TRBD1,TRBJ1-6,TGTGCCAGTCTCCGGGACAGTAATTCACCCCTCCACTTT,CASLRDSNSPLHF
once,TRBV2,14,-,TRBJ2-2,TGTGCCAGCAGAAACTCGTACAGAGCCGGGGAGCTGTTTTTT,CASRNSYRAGELFF
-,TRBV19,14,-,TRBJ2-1,TGTGCCAGTAGTATATTCAGTTCCTACAATGAGCAGTTCTTC,CASSIFSSYNEQFF
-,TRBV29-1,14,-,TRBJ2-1,TGCAGCGTTGCTCCAGAAGGATGGGAGAATGAGCAGTTCTTC,CSVAPEGWENEQFF
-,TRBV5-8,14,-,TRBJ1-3,TGTGCCAGCAGCCGCGTCACGGGTGGAAACACCATATATTTT,CASSRVTGGNTIYF
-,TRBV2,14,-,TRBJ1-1,TGTGCCAGCAGTGAGGAGGTAATGAACACTGAAGCTTTCTTT,CASSEEVMNTEAFF
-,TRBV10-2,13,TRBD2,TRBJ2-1,TGCGCCAGCATTCCTAGCGGGAGTGATGAGCAGTTCTTC,CASIPSGSDEQFF
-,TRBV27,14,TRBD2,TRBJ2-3,TGTGCCAGCAGCCGGGAGGGCGGCACAGATACGCAGTATTTT,CASSREGGTDTQYF
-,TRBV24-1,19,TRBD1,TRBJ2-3,TGTGCCACCAGTGAGGACCGGGACAGGGGCTTCTGGAGCACAGATACGCAGTATTTT,CATSEDRDRGFWSTDTQYF
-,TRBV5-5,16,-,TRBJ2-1,TGTGCCAGCAGCCCGTTCAGTCCGTGGTCCTACAATGAGCAGTTCTTC,CASSPFSPWSYNEQFF
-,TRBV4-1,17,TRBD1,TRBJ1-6,TGCGCCAGCAGCCAAGTGGACAGGGGATCCTATAATTCACCCCTCCACTTT,CASSQVDRGSYNSPLHF
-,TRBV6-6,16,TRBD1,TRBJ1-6,TGTGCCAGCAAAGAAGTAGCGGACAGGTCAGACTCACCCCTCCACTTT,CASKEVADRSDSPLHF
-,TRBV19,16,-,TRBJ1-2,TGTGCCAGTAGTATAAGGGGCGGCGGGGCTAACTATGGCTACACCTTC,CASSIRGGGANYGYTF
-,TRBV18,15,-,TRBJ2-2,TGTGCCAGCTCACCGCTGGGCATGGGTACCGGGGAGCTGTTTTTT,CASSPLGMGTGELFF
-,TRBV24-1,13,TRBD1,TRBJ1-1,TGTGCCACCAGTGCCCGGACAGGGACTGAAGCTTTCTTT,CATSARTGTEAFF
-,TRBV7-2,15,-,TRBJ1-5,TGTGCCAGCAGCAGCGACGGGCAGGGAATCCAGCCCCAGCATTTT,CASSSDGQGIQPQHF
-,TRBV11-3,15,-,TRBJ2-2,TGTGCCAGCAGCTCCGGTGGACAGCCCACCGGGGAGCTGTTTTTT,CASSSGGQPTGELFF
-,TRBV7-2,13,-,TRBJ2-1,TGTGCCAGCAGCCTGGGACTTCCCAGCGAGCAGTTCTTC,CASSLGLPSEQFF
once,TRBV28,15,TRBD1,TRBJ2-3,TGTGCCAGCAGTTTACCGAACAGGGGTACAGATACGCAGTATTTT,CASSLPNRGTDTQYF
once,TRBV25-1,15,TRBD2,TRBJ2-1,TGTGCCACCACGAAACCGGGGGGCTCCTACAATGAGCAGTTCTTC,CATTKPGGSYNEQFF
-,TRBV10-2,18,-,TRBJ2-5,TGCGCCAGCAGTGAGTCGAGAGGTATGGTACGTCCTCAAGAGACCCAGTACTTC,CASSESRGMVRPQETQYF
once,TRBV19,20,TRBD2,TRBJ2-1,TGTGCCAGTAGTATCGTGGGGACTAGCGGGAGCCTTAGCTCCTACAATGAGCAGTTCTTC,CASSIVGTSGSLSSYNEQFF
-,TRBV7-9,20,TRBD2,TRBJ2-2,TGTGCCAGCAGCAACCCGGGACTAGCGGGAGACGGGTATAACACCGGGGAGCTGTTTTTT,CASSNPGLAGDGYNTGELFF
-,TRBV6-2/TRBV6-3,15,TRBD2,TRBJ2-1,TGTGCCAGCAGTTTCCCGGGACTAGCGGTATATGAGCAGTTCTTC,CASSFPGLAVYEQFF
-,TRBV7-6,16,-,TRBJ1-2,TGTGCCAGCAGCTTAGCCGGGGCGGACAGCGGCTATGGCTACACCTTC,CASSLAGADSGYGYTF
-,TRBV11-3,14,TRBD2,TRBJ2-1,TGTGCCAGCAGACTAGCGGGTCCCTACAATGAGCAGTTCTTC,CASRLAGPYNEQFF
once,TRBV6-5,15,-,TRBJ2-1,TGTGCCAGCGGGCCCCGGGAGACCTTCTACAATGAGCAGTTCTTC,CASGPRETFYNEQFF
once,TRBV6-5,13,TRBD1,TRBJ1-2,TGTGCCACCTCGGTTGGACAGGACTATGGCTACACCTTT,CATSVGQDYGYTF
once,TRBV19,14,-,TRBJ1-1,TGTGCCAGTAGTCCGGGTCGTATGAACACTGAAGCTTTCTTT,CASSPGRMNTEAFF
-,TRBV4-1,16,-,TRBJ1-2,TGCGCCAGCAGCCAAGATAATCTGAGGGTAAGGGATGGCTACACCTTC,CASSQDNLRVRDGYTF
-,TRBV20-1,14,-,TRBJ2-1,TGCAGTGCTAGTCGAGAGCGGCCCCGGAATGAGCAGTTCTTC,CSASRERPRNEQFF
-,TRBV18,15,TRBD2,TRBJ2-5,TGTGCCAGCTCCCCGCTAGCGGGAGGACAAGAGACCCAGTACTTC,CASSPLAGGQETQYF
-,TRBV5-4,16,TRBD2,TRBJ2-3,TGTGCCAGCAGCCTAACTAGCGGGAGTTACACAGATACGCAGTATTTT,CASSLTSGSYTDTQYF
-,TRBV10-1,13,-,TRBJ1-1,TGCGCCAGCAGTGATTGGGAAAGCGGTGAAGCTTTCTTT,CASSDWESGEAFF
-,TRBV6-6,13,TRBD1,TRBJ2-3,TGTGCCAGCAGTTACTTGGGACAGACTACGCAGTATTTT,CASSYLGQTTQYF
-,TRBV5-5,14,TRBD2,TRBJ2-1,TGTGCCAGCAGTCTAAGCGGGATCGAAAATGAGCAGTTCTTC,CASSLSGIENEQFF
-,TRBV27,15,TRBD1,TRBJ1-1,TGTGCCAGCAGTCCAAACAGGGGGCTCTACACTGAAGCTTTCTTT,CASSPNRGLYTEAFF
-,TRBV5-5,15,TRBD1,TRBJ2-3,TGTGCCAGCAGCTTCCGGGACAGGGGGTTAGATACGCAGTATTTT,CASSFRDRGLDTQYF
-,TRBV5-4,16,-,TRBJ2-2,TGTGCCAGCAGCTTGGAGGGACACCCGCCCTCCGGGGAGCTGTTTTTT,CASSLEGHPPSGELFF
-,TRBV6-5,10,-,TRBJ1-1,TGTGCCAGGGTAGTAACTGAAGCTTTCTTT,CARVVTEAFF
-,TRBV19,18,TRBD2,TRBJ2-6,TGTGCCAGTAGTCGCGGGGGGAGAGGAAGGGACGGGGCCAACGTCCTGACTTTC,CASSRGGRGRDGANVLTF
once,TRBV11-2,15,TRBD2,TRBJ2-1,TGTGCCAGCAGCCCCGGGACTAGCGGGAGGAATGAGCAGTTCTTC,CASSPGTSGRNEQFF
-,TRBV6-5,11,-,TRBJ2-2,TGTGCCAGCCAGGTTGCCGGGGAGCTGTTTTTT,CASQVAGELFF
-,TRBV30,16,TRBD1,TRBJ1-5,TGTGCCTGGAGTGTAGGACAGGGAGTTACCAATCAGCCCCAGCATTTT,CAWSVGQGVTNQPQHF
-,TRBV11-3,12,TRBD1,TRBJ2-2,TGTGCCAGCAGCTCGCGACAGGGGGGGCTGTTTTTT,CASSSRQGGLFF
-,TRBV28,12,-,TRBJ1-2,TGTGCCAGTACAGAACTTAACTATGGCTACACCTTC,CASTELNYGYTF
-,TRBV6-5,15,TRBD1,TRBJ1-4,TGTGCCAGCACCAAAGGTTGGGACAGTAATGAAAAACTGTTTTTT,CASTKGWDSNEKLFF
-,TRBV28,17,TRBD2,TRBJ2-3,TGTGCCAGCAGTTTATCCCAACTAGCGGGAGGTGCAGATACGCAGTATTTT,CASSLSQLAGGADTQYF
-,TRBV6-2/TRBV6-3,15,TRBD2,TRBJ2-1,TGTGCCAGCAGTCGCCGACTAGCGCAAGACAATGAGCAGTTCTTC,CASSRRLAQDNEQFF
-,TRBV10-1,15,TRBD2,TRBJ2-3,TGCGCCAGCAGTGAGAATAGGCGGGAGATAGATACGCAGTATTTT,CASSENRREIDTQYF
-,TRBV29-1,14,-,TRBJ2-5,TGCAGCGTGGAAGAGGAGGCCCCCGGGGAGACCCAGTACTTC,CSVEEEAPGETQYF
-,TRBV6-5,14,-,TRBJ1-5,TGTGCCAGCAGGGACCCAGGGGTGGATCAGCCCCAGCATTTT,CASRDPGVDQPQHF
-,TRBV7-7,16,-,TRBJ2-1,TGTGCCAGCAGCTTAGAATCGGGGAGCTCCTACAATGAGCAGTTCTTC,CASSLESGSSYNEQFF
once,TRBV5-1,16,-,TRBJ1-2,TGCGCCAGCAGCTTGCGGGGGGCTCCCACTAACTATGGCTACACCTTC,CASSLRGAPTNYGYTF